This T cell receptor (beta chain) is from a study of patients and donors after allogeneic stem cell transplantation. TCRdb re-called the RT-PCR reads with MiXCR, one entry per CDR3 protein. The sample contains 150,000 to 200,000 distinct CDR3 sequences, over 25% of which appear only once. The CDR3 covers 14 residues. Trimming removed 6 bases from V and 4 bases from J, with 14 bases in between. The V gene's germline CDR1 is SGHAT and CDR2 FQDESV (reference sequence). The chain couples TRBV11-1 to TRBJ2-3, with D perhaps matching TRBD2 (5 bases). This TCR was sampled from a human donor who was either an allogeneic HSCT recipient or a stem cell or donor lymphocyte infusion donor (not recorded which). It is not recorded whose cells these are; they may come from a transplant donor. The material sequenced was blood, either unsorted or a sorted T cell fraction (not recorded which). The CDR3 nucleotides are TGTGCCAGCAGTCCCTGGGCTAGCCCAGATACGCAGTATTTT. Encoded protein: CASSPWASPDTQYF.